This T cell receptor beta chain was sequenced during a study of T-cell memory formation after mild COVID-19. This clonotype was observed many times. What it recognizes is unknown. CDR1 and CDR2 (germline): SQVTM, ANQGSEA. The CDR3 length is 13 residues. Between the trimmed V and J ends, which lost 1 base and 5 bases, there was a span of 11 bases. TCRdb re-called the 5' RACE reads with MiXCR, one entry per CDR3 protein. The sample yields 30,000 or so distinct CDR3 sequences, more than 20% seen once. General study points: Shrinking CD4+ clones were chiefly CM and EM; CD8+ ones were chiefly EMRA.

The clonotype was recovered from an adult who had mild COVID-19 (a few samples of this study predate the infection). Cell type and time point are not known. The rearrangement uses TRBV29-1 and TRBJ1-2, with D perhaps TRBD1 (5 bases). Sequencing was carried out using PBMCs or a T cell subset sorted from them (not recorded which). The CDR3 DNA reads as TGCAGCGTTGAAGTGACAGACTGGTATGGCTACACCTTC. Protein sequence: CSVEVTDWYGYTF. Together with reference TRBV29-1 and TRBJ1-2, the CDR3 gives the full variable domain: SAVISQKPSRDICQRGTSLTIQCQVDSQVTMMFWYRQQPGQSLTLIATANQGSEATYESGFVIDKFPISRPNLTFSTLTVSNMSPEDSSIYLCSVEVTDWYGYTFGSGTRLTVV.